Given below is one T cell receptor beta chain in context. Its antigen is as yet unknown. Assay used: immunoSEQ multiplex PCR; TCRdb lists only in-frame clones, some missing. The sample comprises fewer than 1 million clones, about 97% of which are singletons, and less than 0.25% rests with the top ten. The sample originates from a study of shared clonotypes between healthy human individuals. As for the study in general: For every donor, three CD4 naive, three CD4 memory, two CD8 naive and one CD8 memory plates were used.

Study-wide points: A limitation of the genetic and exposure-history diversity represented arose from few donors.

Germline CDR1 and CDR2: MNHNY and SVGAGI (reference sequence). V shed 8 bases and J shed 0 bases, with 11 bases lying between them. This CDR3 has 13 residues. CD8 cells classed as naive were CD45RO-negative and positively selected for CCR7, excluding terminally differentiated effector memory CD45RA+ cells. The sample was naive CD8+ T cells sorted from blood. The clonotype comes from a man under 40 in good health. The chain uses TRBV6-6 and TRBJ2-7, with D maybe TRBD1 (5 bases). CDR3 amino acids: CASHPTDSYEQYF. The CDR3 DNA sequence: TGTGCCAGCCACCCGACAGACTCCTACGAGCAGTACTTC.